These 13 T cell receptor beta chains were sequenced from one sample in a study of post-analysis software for immune sequencing data. Overall study findings and caveats: Several TRBV segments occurring more often in patients than controls included TRBV5-6, TRBV5-1 and TRBV20-1.

cDNA libraries for TCR beta contained unique molecular identifiers. TCRdb recomputed calls from the PCR reads with MiXCR, one row per CDR3 protein. The sample records hundreds of thousands of distinct CDR3 sequences, 30% being singletons. The antigens for these receptors are not known. Sequencing input: blood. The receptors come from a girl aged 5-17 years with multiple sclerosis.

The sample holds a few counts of this clonotype. The chain recombines TRBV6-1 with TRBJ1-2, with D uncertain. Germline assignment: CDR1 MNHNS and CDR2 SASEGT. This CDR3 contains 14 residues. V shed 4 bases and J shed 0 bases, with 9 bases lying between them. The CDR3 reads CASSVTDTNYGYTF. CDR3 in DNA: TGTGCCAGCAGTGTAACAGACACTAACTATGGCTACACCTTC.

This CDR3 is CASSPQGRGQYEQYF. The DNA of the CDR3 is TGTGCCAGCTCACCACAGGGGAGGGGTCAATACGAGCAGTACTTC. The gene calls are TRBV18 and TRBJ2-7; TRBD2 aligns across 7 bases. CDR1 KGHSH and CDR2 LQKENI come from the germline V gene. V was pared by 1 base and J by 4 bases, with 7 bases of the junction left unmatched. This CDR3 contains 15 residues. Full variable domain (remainder filled in from reference TRBV18 and TRBJ2-7): NAGVMQNPRHLVRRRGQEARLRCSPMKGHSHVYWYRQLPEEGLKFMVYLQKENIIDESGMPKERFSAEFPKEGPSILRIQQVVRGDSAAYFCASSPQGRGQYEQYFGPGTRLTVT.

The genes are TRBV4-3 and TRBJ1-1; D perhaps matches TRBD1 (5 bases). The CDR3 length is 14 residues. The germline gives CDR1 LGHNA, CDR2 YSLEER. Trimming left V 4 bases short and J 1 base short, with 10 bases between. Here the CDR3 reads CASSRGRQNTEAFF. In DNA form, the CDR3 reads TGCGCCAGCAGCCGGGGACGACAGAACACTGAAGCTTTCTTT.

The chain uses TRBV4-1 and TRBJ2-7, with D perhaps TRBD1 (6 bases). The CDR3 consists of 13 residues. Germline-derived CDR1 and CDR2 are MGHRA and YSYEKL. Deletions cut 2 bases from V and 3 bases from J, with 8 bases between. This CDR3 reads CASSQRTDYEQYF. The CDR3 nucleotides read TGCGCCAGCAGCCAAAGGACAGACTACGAGCAGTACTTC.

The V call is TRBV18, the J call TRBJ2-2; D gene uncertain. V was shortened by 2 bases and J by 0 bases, with 13 bases between the two germline ends. CDR1 is KGHSH, CDR2 LQKENI, per germline. The CDR3 loop spans 17 amino acids. The CDR3 protein is CASSPNTLATNTGELFF. Written as DNA, the CDR3 is TGTGCCAGCTCACCAAACACATTAGCTACGAACACCGGGGAGCTGTTTTTT.

The chain combines TRBV7-2 with TRBJ2-1; a weak D match, TRBD2 (6 bases). Germline-derived CDR1 and CDR2 are SGHTA and FQGNSA. The V end was cut by 1 base, the J end by 8 bases, with 12 bases between. The CDR3 totals 14 residues. Written as DNA, the CDR3 is TGTGCCAGCAGCTTAGGGAGGGCCATAGATGAGCAGTTCTTC. Its translation: CASSLGRAIDEQFF.

This clonotype occurred a few times. The chain employs TRBV14 and TRBJ1-1; the match to TRBD1 covers 8 bases. Germline V CDR1 and CDR2: SGHDN, FVKESK. The CDR3 is 17 residues long. The V and J ends lost 3 bases and 2 bases, in that order; junction bases with no gene match: 11. The CDR3 DNA sequence: TGTGCCAGCAGCCACAGAGGGCCGGGACAGGAAAACACTGAAGCTTTCTTT. It is translated as CASSHRGPGQENTEAFF.

In its sample, this clonotype was seen many times. This chain joins TRBV6-6 and TRBJ1-1; no reliable D call. Trimming removed 6 bases at V and 0 bases at J, with 2 bases between. Germline CDR1 MNHNY, CDR2 SVGAGI (reference sequence). CDR3 length: 11 amino acids. The CDR3 DNA reads TGTGCCAGCAGCGTGAACACTGAAGCTTTCTTT. Translating it yields CASSVNTEAFF.

This sequence joins TRBV5-4 and TRBJ1-1; no reliable D call. CDR3 length: 14 amino acids. Germline CDR1 SGHNT, CDR2 YYREEE (reference sequence). With 5 bases removed from V and 0 bases from J, the gap between germline ends came to 11 bases. CDR3 nucleotides: TGTGCCAGCAGAACGGGAAGGATGAACACTGAAGCTTTCTTT. This sequence encodes CASRTGRMNTEAFF.

The chain has TRBV29-1 and TRBJ1-1; D might be TRBD1 (5 bases). The CDR3 spans 14 residues. From germline, CDR1 is SQVTM and CDR2 ANQGSEA. V gave up 7 bases and J gave up 3 bases, with 18 bases separating them. The chain's CDR3 is CSAQRDSLDTEAFF. DNA of the CDR3: TGCAGCGCCCAACGCGACAGCCTGGACACTGAAGCTTTCTTT.

This sequence joins TRBV29-1 and TRBJ1-1, with a possible D match to TRBD1 (5 bases). The CDR3 has 14 amino acids. V lost 7 bases to trimming and J lost 2 bases, with 17 bases between them. Looked up from germline, CDR1 is SQVTM and CDR2 is ANQGSEA. Written as DNA, the CDR3 is TGCAGCGCTGTGGGGGGGAGACCTAACACTGAAGCTTTCTTT. Its protein product is CSAVGGRPNTEAFF.

The V and J genes are TRBV20-1 and TRBJ2-7; TRBD1 matches at 8 bases. The germline gives CDR1 DFQATT, CDR2 SNEGSKA (reference sequence). The CDR3 loop spans 13 amino acids. The CDR3 sequence is CSPSSDRDYEQYF. The CDR3 region has the DNA TGCAGCCCAAGTTCGGACAGGGACTACGAGCAGTACTTC.

The V call is TRBV20-1, the J call TRBJ2-5; 8 bases are a match to TRBD1. Germline V gene data show CDR1 as DFQATT and CDR2 as SNEGSKA (reference sequence). The ends lost 6 bases at V and 7 bases at J; junction bases unmatched: 16. The CDR3 spans 15 residues. The CDR3 sequence: CSASRVAGGVATQYF. As DNA, the CDR3 is TGCAGTGCGAGCAGAGTAGCAGGGGGCGTGGCGACCCAGTACTTC.